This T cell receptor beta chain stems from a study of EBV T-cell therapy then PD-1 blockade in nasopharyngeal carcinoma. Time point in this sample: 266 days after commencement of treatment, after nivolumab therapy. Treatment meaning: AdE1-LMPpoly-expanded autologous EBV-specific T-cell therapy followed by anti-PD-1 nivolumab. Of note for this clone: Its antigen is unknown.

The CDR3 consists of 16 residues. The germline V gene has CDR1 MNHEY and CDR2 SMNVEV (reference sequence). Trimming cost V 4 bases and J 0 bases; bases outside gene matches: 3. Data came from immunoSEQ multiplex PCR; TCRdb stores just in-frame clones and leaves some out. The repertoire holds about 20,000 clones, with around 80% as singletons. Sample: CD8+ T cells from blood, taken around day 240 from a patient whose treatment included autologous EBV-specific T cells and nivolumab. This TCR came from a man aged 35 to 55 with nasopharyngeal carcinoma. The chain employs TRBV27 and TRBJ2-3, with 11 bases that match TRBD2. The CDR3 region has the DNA TGTGCCAGCAGTTCCCTAGCGGGGGGTAGCACAGATACGCAGTATTTT. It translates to CASSSLAGGSTDTQYF.